The 16 T cell receptor beta chains below were found in one sample sequenced in a study of cytomegalovirus exposure and HLA in healthy donors. Sequenced by immunoSEQ multiplex PCR; TCRdb stores in-frame clones only, minus some. The sample has 110,000 or so clones, about 90% seen once. Sequencing was done on a sample of PBMCs. These receptors originate from a woman between 18 and 30 years old in good health and CMV-seronegative.

The J gene is TRBJ2-5, the V gene TRBV5-6; TRBD2 matches 12 bases. The CDR3 runs 16 residues. Germline V CDR1 and CDR2: SGHDT, YYEEEE. V dropped 4 bases and J dropped 7; count of bases not matched to a gene: 11. The CDR3 region is CASSMTSGGLRGTQYF. The CDR3 region has the DNA TGTGCCAGCAGCATGACTAGCGGGGGCCTCCGAGGGACCCAGTACTTC.

The gene calls are TRBV28 and TRBJ2-3; 14 positions agree with TRBD2. The CDR3 length is 15 residues. After removal of 8 bases from V and 3 bases from J, the junction contained 4 bases not matched to a gene. Germline CDR1 is MDHEN and CDR2 is SYDVKM. DNA for the CDR3: TGTGCCAGCTCCGGACTAGCGGGGGGTACAGATACGCAGTATTTT. It encodes CASSGLAGGTDTQYF.

This clone was counted once. The V and J genes are TRBV7-7 and TRBJ2-1; TRBD2 matches at 9 bases. V trimming: 2 bases; J trimming: 9 bases; junction bases outside the gene matches: 8. The CDR3 runs to 15 residues. Germline V CDR1 and CDR2: SSHAT, FNYEAQ (reference sequence). CDR3 in DNA: TGTGCCAGCAGCTTAACCAGCGGGGGGTATAGTGAGCAGTTCTTC. Protein sequence: CASSLTSGGYSEQFF.

The chain combines TRBV29-1 with TRBJ2-2; D is possibly TRBD2 (6 bases). The ends were cut back, 4 bases at V and 0 bases at J, with 12 bases in the middle. CDR3 length: 15 residues. In germline, CDR1 is SQVTM, CDR2 ANQGSEA. CDR3 in amino acids: CSVGGRHSNTGELFF. For the CDR3, the DNA is TGCAGCGTTGGGGGGAGGCACTCGAACACCGGGGAGCTGTTTTTT.

V and J are TRBV30 and TRBJ2-3, with D maybe TRBD1 (6 bases). The CDR3 has 15 residues. The germline gives CDR1 GTSNPN, CDR2 SVGIG (reference sequence). V lost 0 bases and J 6 bases, leaving 16 bases between the germline ends. The CDR3 DNA reads as TGTGCCTGGAGTGTTCACACAGGGCAATCGGATACGCAGTATTTT. Amino acids: CAWSVHTGQSDTQYF.

The chain's CDR3 is CATSRHGQGIEQYF. CDR3 DNA sequence: TGTGCCACCAGCAGACACGGACAGGGGATCGAGCAGTACTTC. This chain connects TRBV15 to TRBJ2-7, with 9 bases fitting TRBD1. Germline loops: CDR1 LNHNV, CDR2 YYDKDF (reference sequence). With 2 bases clipped from V and 6 bases from J, the junction kept 5 bases outside the gene matches. The CDR3 extends over 14 amino acids.

Here the CDR3 DNA reads TGTGCCTGGAGTGTAATGGCATACGTCGGGAATGAGCAGTTCTTC. Protein: CAWSVMAYVGNEQFF. This chain links TRBV30 with TRBJ2-1; D uncertain. The CDR3 runs to 15 residues. Trimming pared 0 bases from V and 7 bases from J, leaving 16 bases between. Germline V gene sequence: CDR1 GTSNPN, CDR2 SVGIG (reference sequence).

This chain links TRBV6-5 with TRBJ2-3; D remains ambiguous. Germline V gene data show CDR1 as MNHEY and CDR2 as SVGAGI. The CDR3 length is 14 residues. Trimming cost V 0 bases and J 9 bases, with 13 bases left between them. The CDR3 loop is CASSYSPASMTQYF. CDR3 DNA sequence: TGTGCCAGCAGTTACTCGCCAGCGTCGATGACGCAGTATTTT.

DNA for the CDR3: TGTGCCAGCAGCCACCGGGTAGACGGGGAGCTGTTTTTT. It codes for CASSHRVDGELFF. The chain couples TRBV9 to TRBJ2-2; D is unclear. CDR3 size: 13 residues. Germline V gives CDR1 SGDLS, CDR2 YYNGEE. Trimming took 4 bases from V and 7 from J, leaving 11 bases between them.

The chain uses TRBV5-1 and TRBJ2-7, with 12 bases aligning to TRBD2. CDR1 and CDR2 (germline): SGHRS, YFSETQ. There are 16 residues in the CDR3. J lost 5 bases, V lost 0 bases, and 6 bases had no gene match. The CDR3 here is CASSLVPTSGRNEQYF. DNA for the CDR3: TGCGCCAGCAGCTTGGTCCCGACTAGCGGGAGAAACGAGCAGTACTTC.

This clone turned up a few times. The chain carries TRBV5-1 and TRBJ1-1; weak D call: TRBD1 (6 bases). Per germline, CDR1 SGHRS and CDR2 YFSETQ. CDR3 length: 15 residues. V lost 4 bases to trimming and J lost 2 bases, with 15 bases between them. The CDR3, as DNA: TGCGCCAGCAGCCTAATTTGGGGGCTAAACACTGAAGCTTTCTTT. Protein sequence: CASSLIWGLNTEAFF.

The chain employs TRBV7-9 and TRBJ1-1, with 7 nucleotides matching TRBD1. Trimming cost V 7 bases and J 5 bases; bases outside gene matches: 13. The length of the CDR3 is 15 residues. Germline CDR1 and CDR2: SEHNR and FQNEAQ (reference sequence). Here the CDR3 DNA reads TGTGCCAGCACCCAACGCGACAGGGAAGGAACTGAAGCTTTCTTT. It is translated as CASTQRDREGTEAFF.

The chain has TRBV6-5 and TRBJ1-4; D call uncertain. Germline CDR1 reads MNHEY; CDR2 reads SVGAGI. This CDR3 spans 12 amino acids. The V gene lost 3 bases and the J gene lost 5 bases, with 4 bases spanning the gap. The CDR3 sequence: CASSYGNEKLFF. DNA of the CDR3: TGTGCCAGCAGTTATGGCAATGAAAAACTGTTTTTT.

The chain is built from TRBV7-3 and TRBJ2-7; maybe TRBD2 (6 bases). This CDR3 comprises 15 residues. V was clipped by 2 bases and J by 3 bases, with 14 bases between them. Germline CDR1 and CDR2: SGHTA and FQGTGA. This CDR3 is CASSLQGPGDYEQYF. CDR3 in DNA: TGTGCCAGCAGCTTACAGGGCCCGGGAGACTACGAGCAGTACTTC. The variable domain in full, completed from reference TRBV7-3 and TRBJ2-7, reads GAGVSQTPSNKVTEKGKYVELRCDPISGHTALYWYRQSLGQGPEFLIYFQGTGAADDSGLPNDRFFAVRPEGSVSTLKIQRTERGDSAVYLCASSLQGPGDYEQYFGPGTRLTVT.

The CDR3 DNA reads as TGTGCCAGCAGCCCACAGGGGGCCCCCTACGAGCAGTACTTC. Amino acids: CASSPQGAPYEQYF. The chain is built from TRBV7-3 and TRBJ2-7; the match to TRBD1 covers 9 bases. V was clipped by 5 bases and J by 2 bases; unmatched bases: 4. The CDR3 contains 14 residues. Germline-derived CDR1 and CDR2 are SGHTA and FQGTGA.

The CDR3 nucleotides are TGTGCCAGCAGCCCCACGGACAGCAGCGAAAAACTGTTTTTT. Protein sequence: CASSPTDSSEKLFF. The rearrangement uses TRBV13 and TRBJ1-4; the D gene is possibly TRBD1 (6 bases). Germline CDR1 is PRHDT and CDR2 is FYEKMQ (reference sequence). The CDR3 totals 14 residues. V lost 5 bases and J 8 bases, leaving 15 bases between the germline ends.